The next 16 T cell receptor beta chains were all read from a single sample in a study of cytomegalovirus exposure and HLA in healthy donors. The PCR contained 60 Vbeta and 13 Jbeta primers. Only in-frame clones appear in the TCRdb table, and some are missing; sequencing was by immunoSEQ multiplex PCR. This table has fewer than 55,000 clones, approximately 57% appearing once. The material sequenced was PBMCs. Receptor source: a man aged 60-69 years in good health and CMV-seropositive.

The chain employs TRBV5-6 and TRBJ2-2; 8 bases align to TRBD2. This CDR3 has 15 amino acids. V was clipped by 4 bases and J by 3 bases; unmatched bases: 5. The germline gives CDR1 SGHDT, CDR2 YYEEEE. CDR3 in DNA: TGTGCCAGCAGCAAACTCGGGGGGGACACCGGGGAGCTGTTTTTT. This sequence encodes CASSKLGGDTGELFF.

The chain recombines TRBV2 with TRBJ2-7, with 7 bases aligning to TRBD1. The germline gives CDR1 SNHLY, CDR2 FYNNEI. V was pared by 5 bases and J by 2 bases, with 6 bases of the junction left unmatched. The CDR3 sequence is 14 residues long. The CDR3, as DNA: TGTGCCAGCAGTCCGACAGGGTTACCCTACGAGCAGTACTTC. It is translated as CASSPTGLPYEQYF.

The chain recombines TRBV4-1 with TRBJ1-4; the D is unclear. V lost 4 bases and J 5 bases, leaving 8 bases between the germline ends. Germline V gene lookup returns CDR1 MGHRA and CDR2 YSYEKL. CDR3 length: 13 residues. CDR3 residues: CASSPRENEKLFF. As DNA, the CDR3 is TGCGCCAGCAGCCCTCGAGAGAATGAAAAACTGTTTTTT.

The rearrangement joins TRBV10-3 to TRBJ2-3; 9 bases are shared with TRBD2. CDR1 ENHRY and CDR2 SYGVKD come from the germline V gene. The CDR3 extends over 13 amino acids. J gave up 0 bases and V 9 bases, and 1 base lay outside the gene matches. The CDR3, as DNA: TGTGCCATAGCGGGAGGAAGCACAGATACGCAGTATTTT. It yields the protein CAIAGGSTDTQYF.

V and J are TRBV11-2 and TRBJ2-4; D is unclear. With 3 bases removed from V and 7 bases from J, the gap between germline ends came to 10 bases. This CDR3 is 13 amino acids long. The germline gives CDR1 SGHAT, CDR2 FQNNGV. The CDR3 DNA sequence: TGTGCCAGCAGCTTGGGTAGGAGCAACATTCAGTACTTC. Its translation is CASSLGRSNIQYF.

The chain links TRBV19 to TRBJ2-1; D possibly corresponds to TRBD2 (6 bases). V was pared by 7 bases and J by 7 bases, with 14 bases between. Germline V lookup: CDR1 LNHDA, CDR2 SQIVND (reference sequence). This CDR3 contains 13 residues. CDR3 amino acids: CASNGLSYNEQFF. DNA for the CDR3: TGTGCCAGTAACGGACTAAGCTATAATGAGCAGTTCTTC.

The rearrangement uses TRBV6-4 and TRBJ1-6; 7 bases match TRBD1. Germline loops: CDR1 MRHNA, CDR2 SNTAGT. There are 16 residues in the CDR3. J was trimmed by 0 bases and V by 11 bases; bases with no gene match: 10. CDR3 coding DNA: TGTGCCGGGTCAGGGGGAGAAAGCTCCTATAATTCACCCCTCCACTTT. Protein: CAGSGGESSYNSPLHF.

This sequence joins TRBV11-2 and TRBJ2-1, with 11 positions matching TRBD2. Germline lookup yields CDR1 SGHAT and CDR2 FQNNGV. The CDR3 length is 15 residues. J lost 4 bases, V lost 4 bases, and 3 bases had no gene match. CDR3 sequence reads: CASSSSSGRYNEQFF. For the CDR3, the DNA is TGTGCCAGCAGCTCTTCTAGCGGGAGGTACAATGAGCAGTTCTTC. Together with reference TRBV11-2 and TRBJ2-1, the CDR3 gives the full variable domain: EAGVAQSPRYKIIEKRQSVAFWCNPISGHATLYWYQQILGQGPKLLIQFQNNGVVDDSQLPKDRFSAERLKGVDSTLKIQPAKLEDSAVYLCASSSSSGRYNEQFFGPGTRLTVL.

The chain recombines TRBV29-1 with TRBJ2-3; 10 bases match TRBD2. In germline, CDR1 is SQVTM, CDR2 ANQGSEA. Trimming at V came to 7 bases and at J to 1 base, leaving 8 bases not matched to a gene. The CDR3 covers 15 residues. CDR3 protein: CSAVIAGGRTDTQYF. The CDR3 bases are TGCAGCGCCGTCATAGCGGGAGGACGCACAGATACGCAGTATTTT.

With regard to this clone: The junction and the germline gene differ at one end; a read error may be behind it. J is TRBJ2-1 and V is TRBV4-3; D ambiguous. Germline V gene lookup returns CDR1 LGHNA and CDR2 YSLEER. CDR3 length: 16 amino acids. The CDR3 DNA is TGCGCCAGCAGCCAAGATCAACTACGGGTCTACAATAAGCAGTTCTTC. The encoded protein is CASSQDQLRVYNKQFF.

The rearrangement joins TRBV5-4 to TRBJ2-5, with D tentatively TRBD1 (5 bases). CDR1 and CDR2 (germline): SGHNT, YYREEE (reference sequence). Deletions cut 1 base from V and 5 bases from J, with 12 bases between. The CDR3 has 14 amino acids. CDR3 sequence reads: CASSLLRKGETQYF. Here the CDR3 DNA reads TGTGCCAGCAGCTTGCTCAGGAAGGGGGAGACCCAGTACTTC.

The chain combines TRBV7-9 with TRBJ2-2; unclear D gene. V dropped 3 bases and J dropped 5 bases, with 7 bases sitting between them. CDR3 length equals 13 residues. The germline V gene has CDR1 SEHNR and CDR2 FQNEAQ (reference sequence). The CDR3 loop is CASSFGPTGELFF. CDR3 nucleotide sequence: TGTGCCAGCAGCTTTGGCCCTACCGGGGAGCTGTTTTTT.

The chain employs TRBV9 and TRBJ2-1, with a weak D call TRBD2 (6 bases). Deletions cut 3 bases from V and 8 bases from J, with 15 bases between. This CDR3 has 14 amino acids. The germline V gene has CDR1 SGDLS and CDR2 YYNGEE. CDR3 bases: TGTGCCAGCAGCGCCGGGACTCACAGGTATGAGCAGTTCTTC. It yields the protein CASSAGTHRYEQFF.

The CDR3 spells CASSLGPAEDEQYF. As DNA, the CDR3 is TGCGCCAGCAGCTTGGGACCGGCCGAGGACGAGCAGTACTTC. This chain joins TRBV5-1 and TRBJ2-7; D gene unclear. Trimming pared 0 bases from V and 5 bases from J, leaving 12 bases between. CDR1 is SGHRS and CDR2 is YFSETQ in the germline V gene. CDR3 length equals 14 residues. The full variable domain, rest sourced from reference TRBV5-1 and TRBJ2-7, is KAGVTQTPRYLIKTRGQQVTLSCSPISGHRSVSWYQQTPGQGLQFLFEYFSETQRNKGNFPGRFSGRQFSNSRSEMNVSTLELGDSALYLCASSLGPAEDEQYFGPGTRLTVT.

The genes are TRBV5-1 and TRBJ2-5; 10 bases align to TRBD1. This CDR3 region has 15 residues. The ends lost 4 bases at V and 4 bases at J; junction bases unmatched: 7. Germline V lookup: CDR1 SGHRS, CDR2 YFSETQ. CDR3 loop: CASSMDRGNGETQYF. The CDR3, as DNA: TGCGCCAGCAGCATGGACAGGGGGAACGGAGAGACCCAGTACTTC. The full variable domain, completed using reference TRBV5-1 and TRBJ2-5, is KAGVTQTPRYLIKTRGQQVTLSCSPISGHRSVSWYQQTPGQGLQFLFEYFSETQRNKGNFPGRFSGRQFSNSRSEMNVSTLELGDSALYLCASSMDRGNGETQYFGPGTRLLVL.

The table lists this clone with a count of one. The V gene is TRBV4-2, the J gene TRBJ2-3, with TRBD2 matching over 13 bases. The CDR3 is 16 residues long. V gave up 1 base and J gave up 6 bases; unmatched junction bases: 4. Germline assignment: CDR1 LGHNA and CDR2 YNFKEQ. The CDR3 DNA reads TGTGCCAGCAGCCAAGGGGGACTAGCGGGAATGGATACGCAGTATTTT. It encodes CASSQGGLAGMDTQYF.